This TCR beta chain was profiled in a study of beta chain features in type 1 diabetes listed by TCRdb under 2018. Background for the entire study: No differences in mean age, gender distribution, total cell number or subset yield were found between patients and healthy donors. The study compared TCRB repertoires of sorted circulating CD4+ T cell subsets between recently diagnosed type 1 diabetes patients and matched healthy donors. A total of roughly 100 million sorted cells were examined across all samples, and the number of cells per subset was strongly correlated with RNA yield. Whereas all 28 donors provided naive and central memory subsets, regulatory and stem cell-like memory subsets were isolated from just 8 patients and roughly 8 healthy donors. Overall study results and their limits: Naive, central memory and regulatory TCRB repertoires appeared more similar among patients than among healthy donors. Patients with type 1 diabetes made fewer insertions and deleted more nucleotides at VDJ recombination sites, implying thymic rearrangement abnormalities. Because cDNA was sequenced instead of genomic DNA, highly expressing activated cells could be over-represented, though the groups showed no difference in activation or CD3 levels. HLA sub-analyses involved small numbers of individuals, so any influence of HLA type on TCRB rearrangement remained unresolved. A moderate but significant shortening of TCRB CDR3 length was observed in type 1 diabetes patients in all four CD4+ subsets. PCR may preferentially amplify shorter templates, but because patient and control samples were amplified and corrected together, any resulting skew would affect both groups equally.

The cysteine opens and the phenylalanine closes a CDR3 of 15 amino acids. This entry keeps only the CDR3 DNA: 45 bases, framed from base 1. CDR1 SGHTA and CDR2 FQGNSA were looked up in the germline V gene. V and J are trimmed by 0 bases and 4 bases, and the gene matches miss 5 bases of the junction. The entire amount of isolated RNA was reverse transcribed using the High Capacity cDNA Reverse Transcription Kit, so the sequenced TCRB transcripts were expressed ones. Naive, central memory and regulatory T cell samples underwent deep immunoSEQ sequencing, averaging approximately 3.3 million total reads per sample. After sorted cells were lysed in RLT buffer, RNA was extracted with DNase-treated RNeasy Micro or Mini kits, with the choice depending on cell number. Each cell subset was processed separately to prevent cross-contamination, with patient and healthy donor samples processed together. The immunoSEQ multiplex PCR was used to amplify TCRB sequences from cDNA, generating 87-bp fragments that spanned the CDR3 region. Sequencing of the amplicons was performed on the Illumina HiSeq platform. As for the authors' bioinformatics: Synthetic template baselines were used to correct PCR bias computationally, reads within Hamming distance 2 were collapsed together, and singletons that could not be merged were discarded. Reads were aligned to IMGT to assign V, D and J genes, CDR3 length, and insertions or deletions at six rearrangement sites. Clonotype counts were normalized to sorted cell number within each subset before computing true diversity and Gini coefficients with the tcR R package. Repertoire sharing was quantified using the overlap coefficient calculated on TCRB nucleotide sequences. Out-of-frame TCRB sequences from naive cells were analyzed as a proxy for the pre-selection repertoire. This immuneACCESS table, as held by TCRdb, lists in-frame sequences with V and J called but not all clones. Of the missing ones, under half trace to an unresolved V gene in checked studies; the others have no known cause. V and J calls and clone size are copied from that table; D and trimming were computed from the DNA. The sample table contains about 250,000 clones; only one count was recorded for over 12% of them. Of the sample, around 0.03% falls within the top ten clones.

A single peripheral blood draw of 95 to 150 mL on average was collected from each donor into heparinised tubes. A BD FACSAria II and a panel including CD45RO, CCR7, CD25, CD127, CD95 and CD27 were used to sort naive, central memory, regulatory and stem cell-like memory CD4+ T cells. Purity was above 98% for every sorted population. PBMCs were isolated right away by Lymphoprep density gradient centrifugation and were stained directly, without culture. To minimize batch effects, samples were stained and sorted in pairs, one healthy donor with one patient per experiment. This clone appeared a few times. The antigen it recognizes is unknown. Per-base qualities were not stored, and no clone one base away is much larger.

Sequencing was performed on naive CD4+ T cells from blood. According to the study, the label for this sample's cell subset or site signals: true naive CD4+ T cells. The chain joins TRBV7-2 to TRBJ2-5; 7 central nucleotides agree with TRBD1. The sequence derives from a woman in her 40s in good health. The DNA reads TGTGCCAGCAGCTTAGCGCGGTCAGGGGGAGAGACCCAGTACTTC. It translates as CASSLARSGGETQYF.